Below are 25 T cell receptor beta chains sequenced from a single sample in a study of cytomegalovirus exposure and HLA in healthy donors. This PCR relied on a set of 60 Vbeta primers and 13 Jbeta primers. Assay: immunoSEQ multiplex PCR; the TCRdb copy retains only in-frame clones and omits some. The data show more than 150,000 clones, with 80% seen just once and around 1.4% held by the top ten. Sequencing was performed on PBMCs. Every receptor here comes from a girl between 10 and 17 years old in good health and CMV-seropositive.

V is TRBV10-1 and J is TRBJ1-5; D gene ambiguous. The germline V gene encodes CDR1 WNHNN and CDR2 SYGVQD (reference sequence). V gave up 5 bases and J gave up 6 bases, with 11 bases separating them. The CDR3 has 13 residues. CDR3 sequence (DNA): TGCGCCAGCAGTCCTGGTCGGGGTCAGCCCCAGCATTTT. Amino acids: CASSPGRGQPQHF.

CDR3 region: CASSHPLKGRAYEKLFF. The CDR3 bases are TGCGCCAGCAGCCATCCCCTCAAGGGCAGGGCGTATGAAAAACTGTTTTTT. The rearrangement links TRBV4-3 to TRBJ1-4; tentative D call: TRBD1 (5 bases). The germline CDR1 and CDR2 sequences are LGHNA and YSLEER. This CDR3 contains 17 residues. V lost 3 bases to trimming and J lost 6 bases, with 20 bases between them.

The rearrangement uses TRBV7-9 and TRBJ2-5, with TRBD2 matching over 12 bases. Germline CDR1 is SEHNR and CDR2 is FQNEAQ (reference sequence). The ends lost 3 bases at V and 2 bases at J; junction bases unmatched: 10. The CDR3 sequence is 18 residues long. CDR3 nucleotides: TGTGCCAGCAGCTTCCCCCCCCGACTAGCGGGAGATCAAGAGACCCAGTACTTC. Amino acids: CASSFPPRLAGDQETQYF.

The chain carries TRBV10-2 and TRBJ1-2; 7 bases fit TRBD1. The CDR3 spans 12 residues. The J segment lost 8 bases and the V segment lost 5 bases, leaving 5 bases of the junction unmatched. The germline CDR1 and CDR2 sequences are WSHSY and SAAADI. The CDR3 DNA sequence: TGCGCCAGCAGTTGGGTAGGGGGCGGCTACACCTTC. Its translation: CASSWVGGGYTF.

The rearrangement links TRBV7-2 to TRBJ2-3; 12 nucleotides agree with TRBD2. This CDR3 is 19 amino acids long. In germline, CDR1 is SGHTA, CDR2 FQGNSA. V dropped 1 base and J dropped 4; count of bases not matched to a gene: 12. The CDR3 DNA reads TGTGCCAGCAGCTTAGGGGCGGGCCTAGCGGGAGGGCCCGCAGATACGCAGTATTTT. It yields the protein CASSLGAGLAGGPADTQYF.

The chain joins TRBV7-9 to TRBJ1-5; 7 bases align to TRBD1. Germline trimming cut 3 bases from V and 3 bases from J; bases unmatched to any gene: 14. This CDR3 has 18 amino acids. Germline V gene sequence: CDR1 SEHNR, CDR2 FQNEAQ (reference sequence). CDR3 protein: CASSLGAPRTGLNQPQHF. CDR3 nucleotides: TGTGCCAGCAGCTTGGGTGCGCCCCGGACAGGCCTCAATCAGCCCCAGCATTTT.

This clone appeared a few times. CDR3 sequence (DNA): TGTGCCAGCAGCTTGGTGCTGGCGGGAGGGCCTGAGTCGCAGTATTTT. The encoded protein is CASSLVLAGGPESQYF. The rearrangement links TRBV5-4 to TRBJ2-3; 9 nucleotides match TRBD2. Germline CDR1 is SGHNT and CDR2 is YYREEE (reference sequence). CDR3 length: 16 amino acids. V was clipped by 0 bases and J by 10 bases; unmatched bases: 12.

The chain joins TRBV11-3 to TRBJ2-3, with a weak D call TRBD2 (5 bases). Trimming pared 1 base from V and 6 bases from J, leaving 11 bases between. In germline, CDR1 is SGHNT, CDR2 YENEEA. The CDR3 loop spans 14 amino acids. CDR3 sequence (DNA): TGTGCCAGCAGCTTAGGGGGAGTACCTGATACGCAGTATTTT. Translated, it gives CASSLGGVPDTQYF. The full variable domain, rest sourced from reference TRBV11-3 and TRBJ2-3, is EAGVVQSPRYKIIEKKQPVAFWCNPISGHNTLYWYLQNLGQGPELLIRYENEEAVDDSQLPKDRFSAERLKGVDSTLKIQPAELGDSAVYLCASSLGGVPDTQYFGPGTRLTVL.

This chain connects TRBV7-6 to TRBJ2-1; the match to TRBD1 covers 8 bases. Germline CDR1 and CDR2: SGHVS and FNYEAQ. The CDR3 covers 16 residues. V dropped 7 bases and J dropped 7; count of bases not matched to a gene: 15. The CDR3 protein is CASTPLQGAPGNEQFF. DNA of the CDR3: TGTGCCAGCACCCCCCTTCAGGGGGCGCCCGGTAATGAGCAGTTCTTC. Looking up the rest from reference TRBV7-6 and TRBJ2-1 gives the full variable domain: GAGVSQSPRYKVTKRGQDVALRCDPISGHVSLYWYRQALGQGPEFLTYFNYEAQQDKSGLPNDRFSAERPEGSISTLTIQRTEQRDSAMYRCASTPLQGAPGNEQFFGPGTRLTVL.

The rearrangement links TRBV5-1 to TRBJ1-3; a weak D match, TRBD1 (6 bases). This CDR3 region has 15 residues. Germline V gene sequence: CDR1 SGHRS, CDR2 YFSETQ. V was trimmed by 2 bases and J by 3 bases, leaving 12 bases between them. The CDR3, as DNA: TGCGCCAGCAGCTTCGTGGGGGCTGGTGGAAACACCATATATTTT. Residues: CASSFVGAGGNTIYF.

The chain joins TRBV5-6 to TRBJ1-3, with a weak D call TRBD1 (6 bases). The length of the CDR3 is 16 residues. Germline V gene data show CDR1 as SGHDT and CDR2 as YYEEEE. Trimming cost V 0 bases and J 1 base, with 11 bases left between them. This chain's CDR3 is CASSLGTGFSGNTIYF. The CDR3 coding sequence is TGTGCCAGCAGCTTGGGAACAGGGTTTTCTGGAAACACCATATATTTT.

The chain joins TRBV4-1 to TRBJ1-2; no firm D call. Per the germline V gene, CDR1 is MGHRA and CDR2 is YSYEKL. The CDR3 loop spans 14 amino acids. V was pared by 0 bases and J by 0 bases, with 5 bases between. CDR3 sequence: CASSQDSANYGYTF. The DNA of the CDR3 is TGCGCCAGCAGCCAAGATTCTGCTAACTATGGCTACACCTTC.

The chain combines TRBV27 with TRBJ2-1; 11 bases fit TRBD2. J gave up 7 bases and V 5 bases, and 10 bases lay outside the gene matches. CDR1 MNHEY and CDR2 SMNVEV come from the germline V gene (reference sequence). CDR3 length: 16 amino acids. The CDR3 region is CASSPSIAGGWNEQFF. In DNA form, the CDR3 reads TGTGCCAGCAGTCCATCCATAGCGGGAGGGTGGAATGAGCAGTTCTTC.

This clone was seen more than once but under ten times. V and J are TRBV10-2 and TRBJ2-2, with D perhaps matching TRBD2 (5 bases). Looked up from germline, CDR1 is WSHSY and CDR2 is SAAADI. The CDR3 contains 15 residues. V lost 7 bases and J lost 5, with 17 bases in between. CDR3: CASKYSAEPTGELFF. In nucleotides, the CDR3 is TGCGCCAGCAAGTACTCAGCGGAGCCTACCGGGGAGCTGTTTTTT.

The genes are TRBV7-2 and TRBJ1-1; no reliable D call. This CDR3 spans 13 amino acids. Germline V gives CDR1 SGHTA, CDR2 FQGNSA. The ends were cut back, 5 bases at V and 6 bases at J, with 13 bases in the middle. The CDR3 DNA reads TGTGCCAGCAGCCAACGGAAGGAGGCTGAAGCTTTCTTT. Amino acids: CASSQRKEAEAFF. Full variable domain (missing parts from reference TRBV7-2 and TRBJ1-1): GAGVSQSPSNKVTEKGKDVELRCDPISGHTALYWYRQSLGQGLEFLIYFQGNSAPDKSGLPSDRFSAERTGGSVSTLTIQRTQQEDSAVYLCASSQRKEAEAFFGQGTRLTVV.

The chain carries TRBV5-4 and TRBJ2-1; 14 nucleotides line up with TRBD2. Germline CDR1 and CDR2: SGHNT and YYREEE (reference sequence). After removal of 4 bases from V and 8 bases from J, the junction contained 11 bases not matched to a gene. The CDR3 is 17 amino acids. In DNA form, the CDR3 reads TGTGCCAGCAGCCGGGCGCAGACTAGCGGGAGGGGTGATGAGCAGTTCTTC. Translated, it gives CASSRAQTSGRGDEQFF.

The J gene is TRBJ2-7, the V gene TRBV11-2; TRBD2 might be the D (6 bases). Trimming shortened V by 0 bases and J by 4 bases, and 13 bases separated the two germline ends. This CDR3 is 15 amino acids long. Germline-derived CDR1 and CDR2 are SGHAT and FQNNGV. CDR3 DNA: TGTGCCAGCAGCTTAGAGCTAGCGAGAGGATACGAGCAGTACTTC. This codes for CASSLELARGYEQYF.

The chain employs TRBV19 and TRBJ1-1; no definite D call. The germline CDR1 and CDR2 sequences are LNHDA and SQIVND (reference sequence). The CDR3 loop spans 13 amino acids. V lost 1 base and J 2 bases, leaving 5 bases between the germline ends. The CDR3 spells CASSIVTNTEAFF. As DNA, the CDR3 is TGTGCCAGTAGTATAGTGACAAACACTGAAGCTTTCTTT.

This chain links TRBV5-4 with TRBJ2-5; 13 bases line up with TRBD2. The J segment lost 1 base and the V segment lost 0 bases, leaving 0 bases of the junction unmatched. Germline V gene lookup returns CDR1 SGHNT and CDR2 YYREEE (reference sequence). The CDR3 runs to 16 residues. The CDR3 bases are TGTGCCAGCAGCTTGGGACTAGCGGGAGGCCAAGAGACCCAGTACTTC. Translated, it gives CASSLGLAGGQETQYF. Full variable domain (remainder filled in from reference TRBV5-4 and TRBJ2-5): ETGVTQSPTHLIKTRGQQVTLRCSSQSGHNTVSWYQQALGQGPQFIFQYYREEENGRGNFPPRFSGLQFPNYSSELNVNALELDDSALYLCASSLGLAGGQETQYFGPGTRLLVL.

V usage is TRBV4-1 and J usage is TRBJ2-1; D ambiguous. There are 18 residues in the CDR3. Germline V gene sequence: CDR1 MGHRA, CDR2 YSYEKL. V was shortened by 1 base and J by 1 base, with 17 bases between the two germline ends. CDR3 in amino acids: CASSQGITTFSSYNEQFF. The DNA of the CDR3 is TGCGCCAGCAGCCAAGGGATTACTACCTTTTCTTCCTACAATGAGCAGTTCTTC.

This chain joins TRBV6-4 and TRBJ2-3, with D possibly matching TRBD2 (5 bases). Trimming took off 4 bases at V and 3 bases at J, with 8 bases between the two ends. Germline CDR1 MRHNA, CDR2 SNTAGT. The CDR3 runs 13 residues. The CDR3 reads CASSVEGTDTQYF. In DNA form, the CDR3 reads TGTGCCAGCAGTGTCGAGGGAACAGATACGCAGTATTTT.

The chain recombines TRBV5-4 with TRBJ2-3; D is possibly TRBD1 (5 bases). The V gene's germline CDR1 is SGHNT and CDR2 YYREEE (reference sequence). V was shortened by 5 bases and J by 1 base, with 17 bases between the two germline ends. The CDR3 is 16 residues long. The CDR3 region is CASRLDQGGRTDTQYF. Here the CDR3 DNA reads TGTGCCAGCAGGCTTGACCAGGGTGGGCGCACAGATACGCAGTATTTT.

This rearrangement joins TRBV6-1 to TRBJ2-3; TRBD2 matches at 9 bases. The CDR3 spans 16 residues. Germline CDR1 reads MNHNS; CDR2 reads SASEGT. The ends lost 3 bases at V and 2 bases at J; junction bases unmatched: 6. The CDR3 loop is CASSESSGTVTDTQYF. In DNA, the CDR3 is TGTGCCAGCAGTGAGTCTAGCGGGACCGTCACAGATACGCAGTATTTT.

To note about this clone: Relative to the germline gene, one junction end is altered; a read error may explain this. Other DNA sequences in this specimen translate into the identical CDR3. This chain links TRBV30 with TRBJ2-3; 9 nucleotides agree with TRBD2. The germline CDR1 and CDR2 sequences are GTSNPN and SVGIG (reference sequence). This CDR3 comprises 14 residues. CDR3 coding DNA: TGTGCCTGGAGTGTTAGCGGGAGTACAGACACGCAGTATTTT. Its translation: CAWSVSGSTDTQYF.

This rearrangement joins TRBV29-1 to TRBJ1-1, with a possible D match to TRBD1 (6 bases). V was cut by 7 bases and J by 1 base, with 16 bases left in between. Germline V gene sequence: CDR1 SQVTM, CDR2 ANQGSEA. The CDR3 covers 14 residues. In DNA, the CDR3 is TGCAGCGCTCTGACCCCGGGACAGAACACTGAAGCTTTCTTT. Its translation is CSALTPGQNTEAFF.